This T cell receptor (beta chain) was obtained from a study of OX40 agonist ivuxolimab in advanced cancers. With regard to the full study: Ivuxolimab was an agonistic, fully human IgG2 monoclonal antibody directed against OX40 (CD134), a costimulatory receptor. Peripheral TCRbeta sequencing was intended to test whether TCR sequence diversity was altered and clonal T-cell expansion was caused by ivuxolimab. Patients were allowed to have had prior anti-PD-1, anti-PD-L1 or anti-CTLA-4 therapy, and around 37% of the dose-escalation patients had previously received checkpoint inhibitors. Of the roughly 53 patients in dose escalation, about 20 had hepatocellular carcinoma, about 15 had melanoma, 9 had renal cell carcinoma and 9 had head and neck cancer. The paper describes the monotherapy dose-escalation part (N ≈ 50 patients) of the phase I trial of ivuxolimab. In the dose-escalation cohort, 75% to 85% of patients were male, and the mean age was approximately 60 years with a range of roughly 23 to 79. Intravenous ivuxolimab was administered to patients every 2 weeks at six dose levels: 0.01, 0.1, 0.3, 1.5, 3 and 10 mg/kg. Partial responses occurred in three dose-escalation patients, of whom one had hepatocellular carcinoma and two had cutaneous melanoma. General findings and caveats noted by the study authors: The antigen specificity of the peripheral T cells that underwent clonal expansion was not determined. At doses of 0.1 to 3.0 mg/kg, clonal expansion of both CD4+ and CD8+ T cells in blood was seen between baseline and week 6. In the 0.1-3.0 mg/kg groups, partial responders had among the lowest normalized peripheral clonal expansion, particularly in CD8+ T cells. Low levels of normalized T-cell clonal expansion were also shown by some nonresponding patients. After ivuxolimab, more expanded clones were found on average in CD8+ T cells than in CD4+ T cells.

The germline V gene supplies CDR1 MGHRA and CDR2 YSYEKL. Germline trimming: 0 bases from V, 3 bases from J; junction bases outside gene matches: 7. The CDR3 contains 16 residues, cysteine and phenylalanine counted. Left in the record is the CDR3 DNA by itself, 48 bases read in frame from the first base. Of note for this clone: There is no known antigen for this receptor. No base qualities exist here, and no much larger clone lies one base off it.

The trial excluded patients who had a history of autoimmune disease or who were on systemic immunosuppression. In every dose cohort, peripheral blood was drawn for TCR sequencing at baseline, cycle 4 day 1, and cycle 7 day 1. The samples were drawn from a first-in-human, open-label, multicenter phase I dose-escalation trial of ivuxolimab. The trial enrolled adults with locally advanced or metastatic head and neck squamous cell, hepatocellular, melanoma or renal cell carcinoma. Before TCR sequencing, CD4+ T cells and CD8+ T cells were sorted from peripheral blood as separate populations. For sequencing of the TCRbeta CDR3 region, genomic DNA was extracted from the sorted cells. The immunoSEQ Assay was used for sequencing of TCRbeta CDR3 regions. As stored in TCRdb, this immuneACCESS dataset retains in-frame rearrangements with V and J assigned. A fraction of the clones does not appear; measured against another copy, unresolved V genes explain less than half of the discrepancy, and the remainder lacks a known reason. This sample is represented by some 25,000 clones; around 79% of them were singletons. The leading ten clones occupy over 25% of the sample.

This TCR was recovered from an adult with an advanced solid tumor such as melanoma, head and neck, liver or kidney cancer. This chain is built from TRBV4-1 and TRBJ2-7, and TRBD2 aligns with 8 junction nucleotides. Sequencing used CD4+ or CD8+ T cells sorted from blood, obtained in a trial of the OX40 agonist ivuxolimab. The sequenced DNA is TGCGCCAGCAGCCAAGATTCCAGCGGGAGTAACTACGAGCAGTACTTC. Translated, this is CASSQDSSGSNYEQYF.